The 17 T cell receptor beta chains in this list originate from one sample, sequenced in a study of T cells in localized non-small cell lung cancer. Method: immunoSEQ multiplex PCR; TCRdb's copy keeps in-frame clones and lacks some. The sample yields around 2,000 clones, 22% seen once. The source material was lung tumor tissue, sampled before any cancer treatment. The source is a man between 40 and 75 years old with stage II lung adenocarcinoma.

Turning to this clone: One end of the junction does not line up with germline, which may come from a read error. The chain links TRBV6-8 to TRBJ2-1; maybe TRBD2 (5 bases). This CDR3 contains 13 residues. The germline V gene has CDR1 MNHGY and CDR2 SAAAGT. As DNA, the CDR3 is TGTGCCAGCAGTGACTCTAGCCACAATGAGCAGTTCTTC. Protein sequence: CASSDSSHNEQFF.

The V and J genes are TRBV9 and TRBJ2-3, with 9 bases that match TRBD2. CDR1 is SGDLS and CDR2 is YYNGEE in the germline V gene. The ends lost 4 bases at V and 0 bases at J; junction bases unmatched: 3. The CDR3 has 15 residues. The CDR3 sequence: CASSPSGASTDTQYF. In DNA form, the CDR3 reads TGTGCCAGCAGCCCTAGCGGGGCAAGCACAGATACGCAGTATTTT.

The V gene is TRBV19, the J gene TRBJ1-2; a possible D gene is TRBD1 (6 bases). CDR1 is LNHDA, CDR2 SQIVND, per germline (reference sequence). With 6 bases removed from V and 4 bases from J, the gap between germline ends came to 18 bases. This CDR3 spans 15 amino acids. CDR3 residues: CASSSTRDTPYGYTF. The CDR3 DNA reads TGTGCCAGTAGCTCTACTAGGGACACCCCCTATGGCTACACCTTC.

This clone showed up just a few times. CDR3 coding DNA: TGTGCCTGGAGTAAACAGGGGGCTACCGCTGAAGCTTTCTTT. Translating it yields CAWSKQGATAEAFF. The chain combines TRBV30 with TRBJ1-1; 9 bases are shared with TRBD1. This CDR3 spans 14 amino acids. The V gene's germline CDR1 is GTSNPN and CDR2 SVGIG (reference sequence). V was clipped by 2 bases and J by 6 bases; unmatched bases: 7. The full variable domain, rest sourced from reference TRBV30 and TRBJ1-1, is SQTIHQWPATLVQPVGSPLSLECTVEGTSNPNLYWYRQAAGRGLQLLFYSVGIGQISSEVPQNLSASRPQDRQFILSSKKLLLSDSGFYLCAWSKQGATAEAFFGQGTRLTVV.

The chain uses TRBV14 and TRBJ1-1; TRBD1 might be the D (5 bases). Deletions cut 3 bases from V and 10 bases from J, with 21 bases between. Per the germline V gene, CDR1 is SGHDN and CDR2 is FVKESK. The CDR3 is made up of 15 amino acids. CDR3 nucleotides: TGTGCCAGCAGCCAGTCCGGGACCGCACACGGACTAGCTTTCTTT. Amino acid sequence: CASSQSGTAHGLAFF.

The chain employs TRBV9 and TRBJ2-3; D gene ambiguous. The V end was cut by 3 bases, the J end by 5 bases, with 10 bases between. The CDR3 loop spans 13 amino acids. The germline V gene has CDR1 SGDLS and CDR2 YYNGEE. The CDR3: CASSGENRDTQYF. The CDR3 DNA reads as TGTGCCAGCAGCGGAGAAAACAGAGATACGCAGTATTTT.

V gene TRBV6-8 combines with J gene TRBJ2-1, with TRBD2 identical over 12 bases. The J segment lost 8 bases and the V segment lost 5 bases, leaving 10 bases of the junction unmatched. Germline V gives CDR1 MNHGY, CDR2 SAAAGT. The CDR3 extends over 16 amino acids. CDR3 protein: CASSDPASGRAHEQFF. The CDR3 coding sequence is TGTGCCAGCAGTGACCCAGCTAGCGGGAGGGCACATGAGCAGTTCTTC.

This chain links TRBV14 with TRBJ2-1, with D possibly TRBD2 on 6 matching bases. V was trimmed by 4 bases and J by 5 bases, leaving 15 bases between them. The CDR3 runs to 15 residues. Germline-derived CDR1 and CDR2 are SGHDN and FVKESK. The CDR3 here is CASSPLALGNNEQFF. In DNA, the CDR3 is TGTGCCAGCAGCCCTCTAGCGCTAGGGAACAATGAGCAGTTCTTC.

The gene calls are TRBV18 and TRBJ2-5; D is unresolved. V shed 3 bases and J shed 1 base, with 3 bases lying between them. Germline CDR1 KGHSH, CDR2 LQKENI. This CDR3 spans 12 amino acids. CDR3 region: CASSPLQETQYF. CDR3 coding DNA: TGTGCCAGCTCACCCCTCCAAGAGACCCAGTACTTC.

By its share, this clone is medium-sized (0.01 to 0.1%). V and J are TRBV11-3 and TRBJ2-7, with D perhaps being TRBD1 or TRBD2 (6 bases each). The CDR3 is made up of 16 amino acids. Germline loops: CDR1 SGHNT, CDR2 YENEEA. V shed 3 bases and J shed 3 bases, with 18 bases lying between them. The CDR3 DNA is TGTGCCAGCAGCTTGGCCGGGGGCAGGGTGGACTACGAGCAGTACTTC. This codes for CASSLAGGRVDYEQYF.

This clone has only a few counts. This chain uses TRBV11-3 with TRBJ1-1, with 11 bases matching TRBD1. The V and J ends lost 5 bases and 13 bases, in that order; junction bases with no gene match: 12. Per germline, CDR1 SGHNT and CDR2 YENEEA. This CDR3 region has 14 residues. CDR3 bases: TGTGCCAGCAGCCCCGGGACAGGGGGGAATGTCGGTTTCTTT. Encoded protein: CASSPGTGGNVGFF.

The CDR3 DNA reads as TGTGCCACCTCCCTTCCAGGGGTCGGTGAAAAACTGTTTTTT. Encoded protein: CATSLPGVGEKLFF. This sequence joins TRBV6-8 and TRBJ1-4, with D maybe TRBD1 (6 bases). CDR1 and CDR2 (germline): MNHGY, SAAAGT. V shed 10 bases and J shed 7 bases, with 19 bases lying between them. The CDR3 loop spans 14 amino acids.

CDR3 residues: CAWSVWGTGNTIYF. DNA of the CDR3: TGTGCCTGGAGTGTATGGGGAACTGGAAACACCATATATTTT. The J gene is TRBJ1-3, the V gene TRBV30; D not resolved. This CDR3 has 14 amino acids. Deletions cut 0 bases from V and 2 bases from J, with 8 bases between. Germline lookup yields CDR1 GTSNPN and CDR2 SVGIG (reference sequence).

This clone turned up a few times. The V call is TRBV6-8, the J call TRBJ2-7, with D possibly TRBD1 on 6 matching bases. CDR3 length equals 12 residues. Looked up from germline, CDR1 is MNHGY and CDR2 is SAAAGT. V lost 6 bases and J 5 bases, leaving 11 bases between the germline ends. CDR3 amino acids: CASRFRGHEQYF. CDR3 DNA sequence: TGTGCCAGCAGGTTCAGGGGCCACGAGCAGTACTTC.

CDR3 coding DNA: TGTGCCAGTAGTATTGGGTTTTTAGGGGGTGAGCAGTTCTTC. Protein product: CASSIGFLGGEQFF. The chain carries TRBV19 and TRBJ2-1; tentative D call: TRBD1 (6 bases). Per the germline V gene, CDR1 is LNHDA and CDR2 is SQIVND (reference sequence). Trimming cost V 3 bases and J 9 bases, with 15 bases left between them. This CDR3 has 14 residues.

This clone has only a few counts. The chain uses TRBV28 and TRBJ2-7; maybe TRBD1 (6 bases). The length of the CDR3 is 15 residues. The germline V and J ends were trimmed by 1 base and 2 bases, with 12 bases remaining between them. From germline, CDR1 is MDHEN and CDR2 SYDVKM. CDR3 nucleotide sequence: TGTGCCAGCAGTTTATTTGGTGAGGGGGCCTACGAGCAGTACTTC. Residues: CASSLFGEGAYEQYF.

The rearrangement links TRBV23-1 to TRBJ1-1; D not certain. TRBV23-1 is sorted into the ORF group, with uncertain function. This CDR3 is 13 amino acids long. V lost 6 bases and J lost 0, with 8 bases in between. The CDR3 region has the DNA TGCGCCAGCAGCCCGGATATGAACACTGAAGCTTTCTTT. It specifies CASSPDMNTEAFF.